The entry below describes one TCR beta chain. Germline V lookup: CDR1 SEHNR, CDR2 FQNEAQ (reference sequence). The CDR3 runs to 14 residues. V was cut by 5 bases and J by 5 bases, with 15 bases left in between. This entry comes from a study of blood T cell repertoires in COVID-19. In the study overall: The samples span acute and convalescent COVID-19 from the United States, Italy and Spain. The analysed material was cDNA or gDNA that came from T cells, B-cell-depleted T cells, or PBMCs.

As processed by the authors: Cell counts per sample came from amplifying reference gene primers. The data were produced by immunoSEQ multiplex PCR, yet TCRdb's version contains in-frame clones alone and is incomplete. D and trimming were read from the DNA, whereas the V and J calls and clone size are those reported in that table. The sample lists approximately 74,000 clones; approximately 86% were seen once. This receptor was obtained from a woman older than 75 with active or convalescent COVID-19. The rearrangement uses TRBV7-9 and TRBJ2-5, with TRBD1 as a possible D gene (6 bases). Sequencing used peripheral blood. The CDR3 DNA reads TGTGCCAGCAGCACGTACAGGGAAATGGAGACCCAGTACTTC. This translates into CASSTYREMETQYF.